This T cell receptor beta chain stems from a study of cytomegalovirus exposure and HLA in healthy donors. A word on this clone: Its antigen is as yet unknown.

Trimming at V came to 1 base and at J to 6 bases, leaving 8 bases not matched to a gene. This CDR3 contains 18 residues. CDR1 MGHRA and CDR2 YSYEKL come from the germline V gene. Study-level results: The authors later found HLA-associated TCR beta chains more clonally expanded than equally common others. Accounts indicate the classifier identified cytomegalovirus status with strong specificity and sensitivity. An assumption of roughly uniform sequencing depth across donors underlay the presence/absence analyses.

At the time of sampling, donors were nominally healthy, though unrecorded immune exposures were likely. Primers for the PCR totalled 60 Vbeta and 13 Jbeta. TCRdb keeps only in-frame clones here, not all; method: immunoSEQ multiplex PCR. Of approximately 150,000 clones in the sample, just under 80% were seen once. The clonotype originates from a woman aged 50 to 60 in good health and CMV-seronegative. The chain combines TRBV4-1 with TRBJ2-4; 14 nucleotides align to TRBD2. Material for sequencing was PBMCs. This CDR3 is CASSQATGLAGGLNIQYF. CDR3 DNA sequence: TGCGCCAGCAGCCAAGCCACCGGACTAGCGGGAGGTCTAAACATTCAGTACTTC.